This T cell receptor beta chain is drawn from a study of T cell repertoires in aging, cancer and after chemotherapy (dated by TCRdb to between 2018 and 2020). Context from the whole study: Six donor age groups were covered, ranging from 30 or younger up to 70 or older, and each group contained at least three individuals. The study profiled peripheral blood TCR beta repertoires from healthy donors and cancer patients to examine immunoaging and T cell reconstitution after chemotherapy. Alongside fewer than 100 healthy donors serving as a reference group, the cohort included approximately 220 cancer patients, of whom 94 had hematological cancers and some 130 had solid cancers. The full dataset contained about 10 million TCR reads. In the hematological group, paired pre- and post-chemotherapy samples were obtained from chronic lymphocytic leukemia patients treated with fludarabine- or bendamustine-based regimens. Paper-wide results and their limitations: The authors noted that the repertoire data do not allow conclusions about immunological memory after chemotherapy. Lymphoid organ infiltration was present in hematological cancer patients, and this infiltration may itself impair thymic emigration or peripheral T cell expansion. In both cancer cohorts, the median generation probability rose over the chemotherapy interval, which suggests that the repertoire was reconstituted through rebound thymic output. Compared with age-matched healthy donors, untreated patients with hematological or solid cancers had significantly lower TCR diversity and higher clonality in blood. In healthy donors, the decline in TCR diversity with age was mainly explained by loss of richness, whereas in cancer patients loss of evenness was also found to contribute.

Only one count was recorded for this clonotype. Its antigen is still unknown. Base qualities are missing; no much larger clone stands one base away. A single read is weak support. Instead of sorted cells or RNA, genomic DNA extracted from peripheral blood served as the source for amplifying TCR beta rearrangements. The germline V gene provides CDR1 MGHRA and CDR2 YSYEKL. V and J are trimmed by 6 bases and 7 bases, and the gene matches miss 13 bases of the junction. The CDR3 holds 16 amino acids from the cysteine to the phenylalanine. Left in the record is the CDR3 DNA by itself, 48 bases read in frame from the first base. Rearranged TRB sequences spanning V, D and J segments were amplified by multiplex touch-down PCR using a mixed TRB-A/B primer pool. Illumina adapters and sample indices were attached to the amplicons through two consecutive PCR reactions run with Phusion HS II polymerase. The amplicons were purified from gel with the NucleoSpin Gel and PCR Clean-up kit and then assessed with Qubit and an Agilent 2100 Bioanalyzer. The libraries were sequenced on an Illumina MiSeq with 600-cycle, single-indexed, paired-end runs. Per the original workflow: TRB sequences were processed with MiXCR versions 2.12 and 3.0.5. Each unique CDR3 nucleotide sequence was treated as one clone, and only productive sequences with two or more reads were kept. The repertoire metrics were Shannon diversity, evenness, clonality (calculated as one minus evenness), and diversity profiles parameterized by alpha from 0 to 5. The IGoR algorithm was used to calculate generation probabilities for clones in the paired samples taken before and after chemotherapy. Using fastp at Q25 and MiXCR, TCRdb reprocessed the public reads and kept productive beta chains. Under each unique CDR3 protein, matching rows form one entry showing the most common genes and DNA. The V and J calls, along with clone size, are taken from TCRdb and not from the paper's own processing. The table for this sample lists several thousand distinct CDR3 sequences; about 25% of them were counted only once. In total, the top ten clones hold around 3% of the sample.

The sequenced material came from blood. The sequence is built from TRBV4-1 and TRBJ2-1; the central 9 bases match TRBD2. The source of this sequence is a human donor with a blood cancer. CDR3 reads: CASRRVAGVSLNEQFF. DNA sequence: TGCGCCAGCAGGAGAGTAGCGGGAGTTTCGTTGAATGAGCAGTTCTTC.